This T cell receptor beta chain originates from a study of cytomegalovirus exposure and HLA in healthy donors. Study details: Roughly 170 million T cells yielded 110 million or so unique TCR beta sequences in earlier analysis. Study-wide results and caveats: Within an earlier analysis, most TCR beta V segments proved productive either about 90% or about 30% of the time. A later examination showed that TCR association rates differed by HLA locus, with DRB1 most and HLA-C fewest.

60 Vbeta and 13 Jbeta primers were used in PCR. Profiling relied on immunoSEQ multiplex PCR, and the TCRdb table lists in-frame clones only, not all of them. The sample includes 150,000 to 200,000 clones, around 86% of them seen just once. Worth noting for this clone: Antigen specificity is unknown.

This CDR3 spans 12 amino acids. V gave up 8 bases and J gave up 3 bases, with 8 bases separating them. Germline CDR1 is MNHEY and CDR2 is SMNVEV (reference sequence). The chain recombines TRBV27 with TRBJ1-5; a possible D gene is TRBD1 (6 bases). Sequenced: PBMCs. This receptor was taken from a human donor in good health. The CDR3 nucleotides read TGTGCCAGCGGACAGCACAATCAGCCCCAGCATTTT. Its protein product is CASGQHNQPQHF.